The clone carrying this T cell receptor beta chain has only one observation. Its target is not known. The data were obtained in a study of graft-versus-host responses after intestinal transplantation. Study as a whole: Recipients uniformly received anti-thymocyte globulin induction, followed by tacrolimus and steroids for approximately 3 years.

Sequenced by immunoSEQ multiplex PCR; TCRdb stores in-frame clones only, minus some. The profile shows roughly 40,000 clones, roughly nine tenths of them singletons. General study findings and limits: The recipient marrow held GvH clones, and some of them showed up first in ileum or blood.

Germline CDR1 KGHSH, CDR2 LQKENI. The CDR3 runs 14 residues. V lost 4 bases, J lost 0 bases, and 9 bases lay in between. The sequenced sample was PBMCs, obtained 267 days after transplant. This TCR was sampled from a human patient who received an intestinal transplant, so some T cells may come from the graft donor. J is TRBJ1-1 and V is TRBV18; D might be TRBD1 (6 bases). CDR3 loop: CASSRRGMNTEAFF. The CDR3 bases are TGTGCCAGCTCACGGAGGGGGATGAACACTGAAGCTTTCTTT.